These T cell receptor beta chains were read from a single sample in a study of blood T cell repertoires in COVID-19. Profiling relied on immunoSEQ multiplex PCR, and the TCRdb table lists in-frame clones only, not all of them. Of 95,000 to 150,000 clones listed, around 86% are singletons. The sample taken for sequencing was peripheral blood. The receptor set was obtained from a man aged 40-55 years with acute or convalescent COVID-19. CDR3s include the opening cysteine and the closing phenylalanine or tryptophan. D genes are given only for firm matches. A clone size is listed for some rows: how often the clone was seen (once, few, many), or a class if it is expanded.

clone_size	v_call	j_call	d_call	cdr3_aa	cdr3_nt
.	TRBV5-4	TRBJ2-7	TRBD1	CASSTYRDRSYEQYF	TGTGCCAGCAGCACGTACCGGGACAGATCCTACGAGCAGTACTTC
.	TRBV28	TRBJ1-1	.	CASSLRGAGEAFF	TGTGCCAGCAGTTTGCGGGGGGCGGGTGAAGCTTTCTTT
.	TRBV12-3/TRBV12-4	TRBJ1-2	.	CASSLAGNYGYTF	TGTGCCAGCAGTTTGGCAGGGAACTATGGCTACACCTTC
.	TRBV6-5	TRBJ2-5	.	CASSPGVASETQYF	TGTGCCAGCAGCCCCGGGGTTGCCTCTGAGACCCAGTACTTC
.	TRBV3-1/TRBV3-2	TRBJ1-1	.	CASSQVHRNTEAFF	TGTGCCAGCAGCCAAGTTCACAGGAACACTGAAGCTTTCTTT
.	TRBV12-5	TRBJ2-2	.	CASGKDSNTGELFF	TGTGCTAGTGGTAAAGACAGCAACACCGGGGAGCTGTTTTTT
.	TRBV27	TRBJ2-1	.	CASSLGDNYNEQFF	TGTGCCAGCAGTTTGGGCGACAACTACAATGAGCAGTTCTTC
.	TRBV6-2/TRBV6-3	TRBJ1-2	.	CASSYSKRSDYTF	TGTGCCAGCAGTTACTCGAAACGGTCCGACTACACCTTC
.	TRBV19	TRBJ1-1	.	CASSIDWTANTEAFF	TGTGCCAGTAGTATAGATTGGACAGCGAACACTGAAGCTTTCTTT
.	TRBV6-2/TRBV6-3	TRBJ2-3	TRBD2	CASSYFGGGGDTQYF	TGTGCCAGCAGTTACTTCGGCGGGGGGGGAGATACGCAGTATTTT
.	TRBV3-1/TRBV3-2	TRBJ1-1	.	CASSQVGEVNTEAFF	TGTGCCAGCAGCCAAGTCGGGGAGGTGAACACTGAAGCTTTCTTT
.	TRBV15	TRBJ2-5	.	CATSRGAQSQETQYF	TGTGCCACCAGCAGAGGAGCACAGTCGCAAGAGACCCAGTACTTC
.	TRBV24-1	TRBJ2-1	TRBD1	CATSDPGTDNEQFF	TGTGCCACCAGTGATCCCGGGACAGATAATGAGCAGTTCTTC
once	TRBV6-2/TRBV6-3	TRBJ1-2	.	CASSPPQGNYGYTF	TGTGCCAGCAGTCCACCCCAGGGGAACTATGGCTACACCTTC
.	TRBV3-1/TRBV3-2	TRBJ1-4	.	CASSPQRGQAEKLFF	TGTGCCAGCAGCCCTCAAAGAGGACAAGCTGAAAAACTGTTTTTT
few	TRBV11-2	TRBJ1-2	.	CASSLWKRSNYGYTF	TGTGCCAGCAGCTTATGGAAAAGGAGTAACTATGGCTACACCTTC
.	TRBV7-2	TRBJ1-1	.	CASSQGRGRAFF	TGTGCCAGCAGCCAGGGGAGGGGAAGAGCTTTCTTT
.	TRBV10-3	TRBJ1-5	.	CAISDRDNQPQHF	TGTGCCATCAGTGACAGGGACAATCAGCCCCAGCATTTT
.	TRBV9	TRBJ1-1	.	CASSVGGMNTEAFF	TGTGCCAGCAGCGTAGGAGGAATGAACACTGAAGCTTTCTTT
once	TRBV2	TRBJ1-1	TRBD1	CASSERGGQGRTEAFF	TGTGCCAGCAGTGAACGGGGAGGACAGGGTAGAACTGAAGCTTTCTTT
many	TRBV20-1	TRBJ2-3	.	CSASKDGGSSTDTQYF	TGCAGTGCTAGTAAGGACGGAGGATCTAGCACAGATACGCAGTATTTT
.	TRBV2	TRBJ1-1	TRBD1	CASSYLYQQGSTEAFF	TGTGCCAGCAGTTACTTATATCAACAGGGGAGCACTGAAGCTTTCTTT
.	TRBV6-5	TRBJ1-1	TRBD1	CAGNQGARTEAFF	TGTGCCGGAAACCAGGGGGCGCGGACTGAAGCTTTCTTT
.	TRBV4-3	TRBJ2-3	.	CASSQGGHRTDTQYF	TGCGCCAGCAGCCAAGGGGGACATCGCACAGATACGCAGTATTTT
.	TRBV6-2/TRBV6-3	TRBJ1-5	.	CASSYLRGVSNQPQHF	TGTGCCAGCAGTTACCTTAGGGGTGTTAGCAATCAGCCCCAGCATTTT
.	TRBV7-2	TRBJ2-2	.	CASSVLLTGELFF	TGTGCCAGCAGCGTCCTACTCACCGGGGAGCTGTTTTTT
.	TRBV7-9	TRBJ1-1	TRBD1	CASSFPPGGAKTEAFF	TGTGCCAGCAGCTTCCCACCAGGGGGCGCGAAGACTGAAGCTTTCTTT
.	TRBV5-1	TRBJ1-5	TRBD1	CASTHQGGQGTHNQPQHF	TGCGCCAGCACCCATCAAGGGGGACAGGGCACTCACAATCAGCCCCAGCATTTT
.	TRBV4-1	TRBJ2-1	.	CASSRARGNEQFF	TGCGCCAGCAGCCGAGCTAGGGGCAATGAGCAGTTCTTC
few	TRBV19	TRBJ1-4	.	CASSIGGSLREKLFF	TGTGCCAGTAGTATAGGCGGCAGCCTTCGTGAAAAACTGTTTTTT
.	TRBV28	TRBJ2-1	TRBD2	CASSLLAGGYEQFF	TGTGCCAGCAGTTTATTAGCGGGGGGATATGAGCAGTTCTTC
.	TRBV11-2	TRBJ2-3	TRBD2	CASSFGTSGNVDTQYF	TGTGCCAGCAGCTTCGGGACTAGCGGGAACGTAGATACGCAGTATTTT
.	TRBV10-1	TRBJ1-1	.	CASPRGQDRRFAEAFF	TGCGCCAGCCCCAGAGGTCAGGACAGAAGGTTCGCTGAAGCTTTCTTT
.	TRBV4-2	TRBJ2-7	.	CASSQERGSSYEQYF	TGTGCCAGCAGCCAAGAACGCGGAAGCTCCTACGAGCAGTACTTC
.	TRBV9	TRBJ2-7	.	CASSIGGVSYEQYF	TGTGCCAGCAGCATAGGGGGGGTATCCTACGAGCAGTACTTC
.	TRBV4-1	TRBJ1-1	.	CASSQVGGSTEAFF	TGCGCCAGCAGCCAAGTCGGAGGTTCCACTGAAGCTTTCTTT
.	TRBV29-1	TRBJ1-1	TRBD1	CSADRTGAEAFF	TGCAGCGCCGATCGGACAGGGGCTGAAGCTTTCTTT
few	TRBV13	TRBJ2-7	TRBD2	CASSFALAGGSYEQYF	TGTGCCAGCAGCTTTGCACTAGCGGGAGGTTCCTACGAGCAGTACTTC
.	TRBV19	TRBJ1-6	.	CASSIGGDGNSPLHF	TGTGCCAGTAGTATAGGCGGCGATGGGAATTCACCCCTCCACTTT
.	TRBV5-4	TRBJ2-5	TRBD2	CASQTSGGPQETQYF	TGTGCCAGCCAAACTAGCGGGGGGCCCCAAGAGACCCAGTACTTC
.	TRBV19	TRBJ1-2	TRBD1	CASSMVTGEDYGYTF	TGTGCCAGTAGTATGGTGACAGGGGAGGACTATGGCTACACCTTC
.	TRBV7-3	TRBJ2-5	TRBD2	CASSPGGGTQETQYF	TGTGCCAGCAGTCCGGGGGGAGGAACTCAAGAGACCCAGTACTTC
.	TRBV12-3/TRBV12-4	TRBJ2-7	TRBD2	CASSLLAGADQYF	TGTGCCAGCAGTTTACTAGCGGGGGCCGACCAGTACTTC
.	TRBV7-9	TRBJ2-1	.	CASSSNRVIDEQFF	TGTGCCAGCAGCTCTAACAGGGTCATCGATGAGCAGTTCTTC
.	TRBV19	TRBJ1-2	.	CASSIYRNYGYTF	TGTGCCAGTAGTATCTACAGAAACTATGGCTACACCTTC
.	TRBV3-1/TRBV3-2	TRBJ1-4	.	CASSQVWGRDEKLFF	TGTGCCAGCAGCCAGGTGTGGGGGCGGGATGAAAAACTGTTTTTT
.	TRBV19	TRBJ2-3	TRBD1	CASLQGVDTQYF	TGTGCCAGTTTACAGGGGGTTGATACGCAGTATTTT
.	TRBV10-3	TRBJ2-3	TRBD1	CAISRQGGADTQYF	TGTGCCATCAGCAGACAGGGGGGCGCAGATACGCAGTATTTT
.	TRBV7-9	TRBJ2-1	TRBD2	CASSRYLAGTYNEQFF	TGTGCCAGCAGCCGTTATTTAGCGGGAACCTACAATGAGCAGTTCTTC
.	TRBV7-9	TRBJ2-5	TRBD1	CASSFNRGAETQYF	TGTGCCAGCAGCTTTAACAGGGGAGCAGAGACCCAGTACTTC
.	TRBV19	TRBJ1-2	TRBD1	CASSTRDSRYGYTF	TGTGCCAGTAGTACCAGGGACAGTCGATATGGCTACACCTTC
few	TRBV6-2/TRBV6-3	TRBJ1-5	TRBD1	CASSYPGTGGRSVERQPQHF	TGTGCCAGCAGTTATCCCGGGACAGGGGGCCGAAGTGTAGAACGGCAGCCCCAGCATTTT
.	TRBV15	TRBJ1-2	.	CATSRALGQHYGYTF	TGTGCCACCAGCAGAGCCCTCGGACAGCACTATGGCTACACCTTC
.	TRBV4-2	TRBJ1-5	.	CASSQELEQPQHF	TGTGCCAGCAGCCAAGAACTCGAACAGCCCCAGCATTTT
.	TRBV19	TRBJ2-7	TRBD1	CASTPGQGPGPYEQYF	TGTGCCAGTACCCCGGGACAGGGTCCCGGACCGTACGAGCAGTACTTC
.	TRBV10-3	TRBJ1-2	.	CAAMTERGNYGYTF	TGTGCCGCCATGACCGAGCGGGGGAACTATGGCTACACCTTC
.	TRBV28	TRBJ2-7	.	CASSPPGHFSYEQYF	TGTGCCAGCAGCCCCCCGGGACACTTCTCCTACGAGCAGTACTTC
once	TRBV15	TRBJ2-7	TRBD2	CATSREAGGRSEQYF	TGTGCCACCAGCAGAGAAGCGGGAGGGCGGAGCGAGCAGTACTTC
.	TRBV19	TRBJ2-7	TRBD2	CASSPSGSSYEQYF	TGTGCCAGTAGTCCTAGCGGGAGCTCCTACGAGCAGTACTTC
.	TRBV7-9	TRBJ1-5	.	CASSTGVNQPQHF	TGTGCCAGCAGCACCGGGGTAAATCAGCCCCAGCATTTT